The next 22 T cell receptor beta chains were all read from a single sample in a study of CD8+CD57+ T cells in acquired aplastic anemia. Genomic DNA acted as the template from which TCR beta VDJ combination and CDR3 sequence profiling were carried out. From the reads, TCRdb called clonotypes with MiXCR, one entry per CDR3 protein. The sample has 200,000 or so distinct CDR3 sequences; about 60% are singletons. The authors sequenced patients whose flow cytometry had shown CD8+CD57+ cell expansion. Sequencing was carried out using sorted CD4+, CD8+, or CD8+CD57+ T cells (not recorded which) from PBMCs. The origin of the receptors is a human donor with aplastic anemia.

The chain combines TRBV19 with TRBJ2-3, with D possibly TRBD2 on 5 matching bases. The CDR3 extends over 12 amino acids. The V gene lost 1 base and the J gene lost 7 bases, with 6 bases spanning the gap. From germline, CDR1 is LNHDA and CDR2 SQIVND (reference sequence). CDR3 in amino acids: CASSIGGNTQYF. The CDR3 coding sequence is TGTGCCAGTAGTATAGGAGGGAATACGCAGTATTTT.

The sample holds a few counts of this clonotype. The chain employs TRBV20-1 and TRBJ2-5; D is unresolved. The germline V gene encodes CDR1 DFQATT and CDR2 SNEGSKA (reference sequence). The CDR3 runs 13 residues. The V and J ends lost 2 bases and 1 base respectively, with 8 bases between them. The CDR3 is CSARNAVQETQYF. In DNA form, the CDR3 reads TGCAGTGCTAGAAATGCAGTCCAAGAGACCCAGTACTTC.

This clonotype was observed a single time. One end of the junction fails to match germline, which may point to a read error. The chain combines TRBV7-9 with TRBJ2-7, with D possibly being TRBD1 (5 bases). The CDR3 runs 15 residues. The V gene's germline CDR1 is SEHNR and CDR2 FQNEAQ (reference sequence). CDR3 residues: CASSQDRAGPYEQYF. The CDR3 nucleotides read TGCGCCAGCAGCCAAGATAGGGCAGGGCCCTACGAGCAGTACTTC.

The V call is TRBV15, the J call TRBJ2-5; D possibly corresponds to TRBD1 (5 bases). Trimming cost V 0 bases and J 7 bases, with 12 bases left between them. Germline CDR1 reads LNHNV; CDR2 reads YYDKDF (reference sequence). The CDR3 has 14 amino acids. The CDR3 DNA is TGTGCCACCAGCAGAGACCCACAGGAAGGGACCCAGTACTTC. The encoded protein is CATSRDPQEGTQYF.

Written as DNA, the CDR3 is TGTGCCACCGGTGGAGGGGGCGGAGATACGCAGTATTTT. Amino acids: CATGGGGGDTQYF. The V and J genes are TRBV24-1 and TRBJ2-3, with D perhaps matching TRBD1 (7 bases). The V gene lost 9 bases and the J gene lost 5 bases, with 14 bases spanning the gap. The CDR3 is 13 amino acids. Germline loops: CDR1 KGHDR, CDR2 SFDVKD.

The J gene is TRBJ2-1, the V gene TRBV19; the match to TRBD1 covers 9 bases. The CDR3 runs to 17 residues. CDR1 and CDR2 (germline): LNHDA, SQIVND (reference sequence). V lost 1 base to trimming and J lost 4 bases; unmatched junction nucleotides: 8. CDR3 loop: CASSIVTGGGVYNEQFF. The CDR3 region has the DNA TGTGCCAGTAGTATAGTCACAGGGGGCGGAGTATACAATGAGCAGTTCTTC.

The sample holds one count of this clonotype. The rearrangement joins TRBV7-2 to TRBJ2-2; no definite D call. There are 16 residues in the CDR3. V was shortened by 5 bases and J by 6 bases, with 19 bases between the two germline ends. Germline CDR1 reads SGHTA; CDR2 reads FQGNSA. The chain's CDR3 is CASSGLAVYGSGELFF. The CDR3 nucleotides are TGTGCCAGCAGCGGCTTGGCGGTGTATGGTTCCGGGGAGCTGTTTTTT. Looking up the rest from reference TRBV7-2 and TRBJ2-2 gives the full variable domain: GAGVSQSPSNKVTEKGKDVELRCDPISGHTALYWYRQSLGQGLEFLIYFQGNSAPDKSGLPSDRFSAERTGGSVSTLTIQRTQQEDSAVYLCASSGLAVYGSGELFFGEGSRLTVL.

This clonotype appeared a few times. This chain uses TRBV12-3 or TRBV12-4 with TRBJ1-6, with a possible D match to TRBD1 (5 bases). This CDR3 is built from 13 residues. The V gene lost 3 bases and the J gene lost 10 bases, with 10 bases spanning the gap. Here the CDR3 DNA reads TGTGCCAGCAGTTTCGGAGGGACGTCACCCCTCCACTTT. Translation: CASSFGGTSPLHF.

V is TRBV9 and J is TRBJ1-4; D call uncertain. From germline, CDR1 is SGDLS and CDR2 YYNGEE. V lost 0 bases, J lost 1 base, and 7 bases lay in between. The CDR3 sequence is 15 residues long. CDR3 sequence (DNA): TGTGCCAGCAGCGTAGAGGGAATAACTAATGAAAAACTGTTTTTT. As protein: CASSVEGITNEKLFF.

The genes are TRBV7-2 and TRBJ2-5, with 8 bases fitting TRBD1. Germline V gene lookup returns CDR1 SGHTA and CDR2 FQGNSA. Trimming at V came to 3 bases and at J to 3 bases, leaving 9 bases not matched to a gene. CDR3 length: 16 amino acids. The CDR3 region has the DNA TGTGCCAGCAGCTTCTCCCGGGACAGGCGAAAAGAGACCCAGTACTTC. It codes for CASSFSRDRRKETQYF.

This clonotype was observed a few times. The chain's CDR3 is CSARSGRDYGYTF. The CDR3 DNA sequence: TGCAGTGCTAGATCCGGGAGAGACTATGGCTACACCTTC. The J gene is TRBJ1-2, the V gene TRBV20-1; D gene uncertain. Trimming removed 2 bases at V and 3 bases at J, with 10 bases between. This CDR3 region has 13 residues. Germline V gene lookup returns CDR1 DFQATT and CDR2 SNEGSKA (reference sequence).

Written as DNA, the CDR3 is TGTGCCAGCAGCTCCGACACTTACAATGAGCAGTTCTTC. Its translation is CASSSDTYNEQFF. V is TRBV7-3 and J is TRBJ2-1; D unresolved. This CDR3 is 13 amino acids long. V was shortened by 4 bases and J by 4 bases, with 8 bases between the two germline ends. CDR1 is SGHTA and CDR2 is FQGTGA in the germline V gene.

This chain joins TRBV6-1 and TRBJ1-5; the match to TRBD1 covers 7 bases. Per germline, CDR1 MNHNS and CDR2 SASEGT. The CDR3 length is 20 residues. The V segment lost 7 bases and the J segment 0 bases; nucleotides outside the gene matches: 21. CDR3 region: CASTKRVTGTVSNSNQPQHF. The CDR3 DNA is TGTGCCAGCACCAAGAGAGTGACTGGGACAGTCAGTAATAGCAATCAGCCCCAGCATTTT.

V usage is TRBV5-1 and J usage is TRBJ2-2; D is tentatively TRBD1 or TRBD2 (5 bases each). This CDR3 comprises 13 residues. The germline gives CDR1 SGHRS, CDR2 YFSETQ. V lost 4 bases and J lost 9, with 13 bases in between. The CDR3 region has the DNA TGCGCCAGCAGCGAACTTCGGGGCAGGGAGCTGTTTTTT. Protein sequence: CASSELRGRELFF.

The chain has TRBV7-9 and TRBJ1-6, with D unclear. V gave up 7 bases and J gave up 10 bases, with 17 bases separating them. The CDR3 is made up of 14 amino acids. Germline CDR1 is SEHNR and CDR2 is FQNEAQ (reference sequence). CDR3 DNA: TGTGCCAGCACCCCGCTTGGTATTGGGTCACCCCTCCACTTT. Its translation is CASTPLGIGSPLHF.

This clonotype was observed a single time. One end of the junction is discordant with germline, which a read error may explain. The CDR3 region is CASSDGDTETFF. In DNA, the CDR3 is TGCGCCAGCAGCGACGGGGACACTGAAACTTTCTTT. The rearrangement links TRBV11-3 to TRBJ1-1, with D possibly being TRBD1 (6 bases). The CDR3 is 12 residues long. Germline CDR1 SGHNT, CDR2 YENEEA.

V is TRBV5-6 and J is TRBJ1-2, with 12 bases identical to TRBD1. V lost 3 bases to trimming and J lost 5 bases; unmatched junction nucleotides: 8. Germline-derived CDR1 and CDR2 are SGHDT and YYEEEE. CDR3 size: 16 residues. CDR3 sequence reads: CASSWDRGLTGYGYTF. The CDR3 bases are TGTGCCAGCAGCTGGGACAGGGGGCTAACGGGATATGGCTACACCTTC.

In DNA, the CDR3 is TGTGCCAGCAGTTGGACAGGGACCTACGAGCAGTACTTC. Protein sequence: CASSWTGTYEQYF. This rearrangement joins TRBV12-3 or TRBV12-4 to TRBJ2-7, with 8 positions matching TRBD1. The J segment lost 2 bases and the V segment lost 4 bases, leaving 1 base of the junction unmatched. This CDR3 has 13 amino acids.

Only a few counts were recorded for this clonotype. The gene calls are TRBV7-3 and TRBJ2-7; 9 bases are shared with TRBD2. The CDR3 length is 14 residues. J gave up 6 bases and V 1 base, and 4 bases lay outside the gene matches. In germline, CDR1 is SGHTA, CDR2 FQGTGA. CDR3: CASSLSGRVGEQYF. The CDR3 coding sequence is TGTGCCAGCAGCTTAAGCGGGAGGGTAGGCGAGCAGTACTTC.

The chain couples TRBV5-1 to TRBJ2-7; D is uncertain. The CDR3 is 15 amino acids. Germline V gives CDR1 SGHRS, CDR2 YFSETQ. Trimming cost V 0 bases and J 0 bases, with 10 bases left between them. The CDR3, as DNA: TGCGCCAGCAGCTTGGTTGACCAAACCTCCTACGAGCAGTACTTC. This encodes CASSLVDQTSYEQYF.

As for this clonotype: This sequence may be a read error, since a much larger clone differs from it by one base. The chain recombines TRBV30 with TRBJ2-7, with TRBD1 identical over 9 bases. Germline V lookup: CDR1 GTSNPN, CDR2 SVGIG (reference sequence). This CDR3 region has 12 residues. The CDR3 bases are TGTGCCTGGGCCGGGACAGGGTACGAGCAGCACTTC. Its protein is CAWAGTGYEQHF.

CDR3 DNA sequence: TGTGCCATCAGTGCCGATACAGGGGTCTGGGAGACCCAGTACTTC. This codes for CAISADTGVWETQYF. The chain has TRBV10-3 and TRBJ2-5; 7 bases line up with TRBD1. The V segment lost 4 bases and the J segment 5 bases; nucleotides outside the gene matches: 10. The CDR3 extends over 15 amino acids. Germline loops: CDR1 ENHRY, CDR2 SYGVKD.